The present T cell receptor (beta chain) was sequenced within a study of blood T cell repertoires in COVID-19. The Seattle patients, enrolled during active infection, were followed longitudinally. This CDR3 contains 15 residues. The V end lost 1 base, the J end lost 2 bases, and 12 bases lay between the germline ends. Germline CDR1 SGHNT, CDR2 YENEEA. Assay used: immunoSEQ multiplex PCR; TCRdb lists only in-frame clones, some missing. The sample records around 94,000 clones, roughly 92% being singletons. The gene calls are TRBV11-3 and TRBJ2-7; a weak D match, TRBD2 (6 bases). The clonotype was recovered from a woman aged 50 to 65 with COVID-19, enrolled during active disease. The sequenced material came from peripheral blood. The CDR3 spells CASSLGGAKAYEQYF. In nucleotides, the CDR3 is TGTGCCAGCAGCTTAGGCGGGGCAAAGGCCTACGAGCAGTACTTC.